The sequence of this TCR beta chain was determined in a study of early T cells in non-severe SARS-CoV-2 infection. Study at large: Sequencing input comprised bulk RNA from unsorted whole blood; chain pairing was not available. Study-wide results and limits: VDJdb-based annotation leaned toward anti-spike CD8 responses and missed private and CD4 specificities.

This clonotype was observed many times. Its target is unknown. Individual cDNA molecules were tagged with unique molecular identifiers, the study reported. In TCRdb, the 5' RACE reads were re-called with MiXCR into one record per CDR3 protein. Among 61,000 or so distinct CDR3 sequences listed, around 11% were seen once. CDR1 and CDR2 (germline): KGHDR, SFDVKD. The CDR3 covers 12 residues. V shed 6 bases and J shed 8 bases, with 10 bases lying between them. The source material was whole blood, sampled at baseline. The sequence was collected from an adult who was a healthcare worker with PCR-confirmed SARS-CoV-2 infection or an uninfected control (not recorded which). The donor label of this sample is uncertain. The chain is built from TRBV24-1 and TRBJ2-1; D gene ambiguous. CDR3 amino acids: CATSWGEYEQFF. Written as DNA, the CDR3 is TGTGCCACCAGTTGGGGTGAATATGAGCAGTTCTTC.